This T cell receptor (beta chain) emerged from a study of shared clonotypes between healthy human individuals. About the study: Samples came from two female and a few male donors aged 18 to 49. Findings and caveats of the study: Generally, naive subsets (rather than memory subsets) showed larger estimated richness. Rarefaction demonstrated incomplete sorted-subset sequencing despite large depth.

Trimming cost V 6 bases and J 2 bases, with 14 bases left between them. There are 15 residues in the CDR3. Germline-derived CDR1 and CDR2 are MNHEY and SMNVEV (reference sequence). Sequencing used immunoSEQ multiplex PCR; TCRdb keeps in-frame clones, though not all of them. The sample yields about 610,000 clones, approximately 96% seen once. Naive CD8 cells lacked CD45RO, underwent positive selection for CCR7 and left out terminally differentiated effector memory CD45RA+ cells. Healthy and HIV-negative, the adult donors had no recent acute infections or vaccinations. About this clone itself: What it binds is not known.

This chain links TRBV27 with TRBJ2-1; D gene ambiguous. This TCR was sampled from a woman in her twenties or thirties in good health. The sample consisted of naive CD8+ T cells sorted from blood. The CDR3 DNA reads as TGTGCCAGCAGCCATCAGGCGGAACCCTACAATGAGCAGTTCTTC. This gives the protein CASSHQAEPYNEQFF.